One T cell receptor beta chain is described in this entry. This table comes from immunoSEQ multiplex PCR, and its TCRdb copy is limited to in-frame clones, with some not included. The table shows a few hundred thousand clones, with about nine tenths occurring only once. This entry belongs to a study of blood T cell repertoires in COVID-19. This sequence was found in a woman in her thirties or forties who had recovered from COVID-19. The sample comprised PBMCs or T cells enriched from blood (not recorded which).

The CDR3 sequence: CASSGLELNTEAFF. In DNA form, the CDR3 reads TGTGCCAGCAGTGGGTTAGAACTTAACACTGAAGCTTTCTTT. V and J are TRBV25-1 and TRBJ1-1; no clear D gene. The CDR3 runs 14 residues. Germline V gene lookup returns CDR1 MGHDK and CDR2 SYGVNS. The germline V and J ends were trimmed by 4 bases and 2 bases, with 11 bases remaining between them.